These 8 T cell receptor beta chains came from one sample sequenced in a study of T cells after posttransplantation cyclophosphamide. The table came from immunoSEQ multiplex PCR; TCRdb's copy has only in-frame clones and leaves some out. This sample has under 7,500 clones and no singletons, with about 5.5% in the ten largest. A marrow graft followed busulfan-fludarabine conditioning, with cyclophosphamide on days +3 and +4. Sequencing was performed on PBMCs, taken after allogeneic stem cell transplant with posttransplant cyclophosphamide. Receptor source: a female patient aged 50-59 years who received an allogeneic stem cell transplant from an unrelated donor, was CMV-positive, and had acute GVHD only. Some T cells may be the graft donor's.

The chain carries TRBV11-2 and TRBJ2-7, with 10 bases fitting TRBD1. V was pared by 5 bases and J by 2 bases, with 6 bases of the junction left unmatched. Germline-derived CDR1 and CDR2 are SGHAT and FQNNGV. CDR3 length: 15 amino acids. The CDR3 region has the DNA TGTGCCAGCAGCGTGGGACAGGGGATAGCCTACGAGCAGTACTTC. This encodes CASSVGQGIAYEQYF.

This clone was observed many times. The V gene is TRBV4-3, the J gene TRBJ2-3, with D uncertain. This CDR3 is 13 amino acids long. Germline assignment: CDR1 LGHNA and CDR2 YSLEER. Trimming shortened V by 2 bases and J by 1 base, and 4 bases separated the two germline ends. The CDR3 is CASSQRGTDTQYF. The DNA for the CDR3 is TGCGCCAGCAGCCAACGTGGCACAGATACGCAGTATTTT.

This clone was observed a handful of times. One junction end disagrees with the germline gene, perhaps due to a read error. The chain recombines TRBV14 with TRBJ2-7, with 7 positions matching TRBD1. CDR1 and CDR2 from the germline V gene are SGHDN and FVKESK. This CDR3 contains 15 residues. CDR3 loop: CTSSPPTGNPYEQYF. As DNA, the CDR3 is TGCACCAGCAGCCCCCCGACAGGGAATCCCTACGAGCAGTACTTC.

This chain joins TRBV10-3 and TRBJ2-1; 8 bases map to TRBD2. The V segment lost 2 bases and the J segment 6 bases; nucleotides outside the gene matches: 12. The germline gives CDR1 ENHRY, CDR2 SYGVKD. The CDR3 extends over 17 amino acids. CDR3 residues: CAISEALGSGILNEQFF. DNA of the CDR3: TGTGCCATCAGTGAGGCCTTGGGTAGCGGGATCCTCAATGAGCAGTTCTTC.

This clone was counted at least ten times. This chain connects TRBV5-4 to TRBJ2-7; 7 bases are shared with TRBD1. The CDR3 loop spans 14 amino acids. J gave up 8 bases and V 0 bases, and 8 bases lay outside the gene matches. Germline V gene data show CDR1 as SGHNT and CDR2 as YYREEE (reference sequence). The CDR3 bases are TGTGCCAGCAGCTTGGCCGGGGACAGTCCCAAGCAGTACTTC. Translated: CASSLAGDSPKQYF.

This clone is classed as medium-sized. V is TRBV5-4 and J is TRBJ2-7, with TRBD1 matching over 9 bases. This CDR3 is 15 amino acids long. Looked up from germline, CDR1 is SGHNT and CDR2 is YYREEE (reference sequence). The ends lost 4 bases at V and 3 bases at J; junction bases unmatched: 8. The CDR3: CASSTGQGPDYEQYF. CDR3 bases: TGTGCCAGCAGCACTGGACAGGGGCCGGACTACGAGCAGTACTTC.

The chain joins TRBV18 to TRBJ2-7, with a possible D match to TRBD2 (7 bases). The V gene lost 4 bases and the J gene lost 0 bases, with 13 bases spanning the gap. The CDR3 totals 15 residues. Germline V gene data show CDR1 as KGHSH and CDR2 as LQKENI. The CDR3 DNA reads as TGTGCCAGCTCACTGAGGGGGGGTAGCTCCTACGAGCAGTACTTC. It specifies CASSLRGGSSYEQYF.

This clone was recorded at least ten times. The chain links TRBV4-2 to TRBJ2-7; 8 nucleotides align to TRBD1. The CDR3 runs to 13 residues. Trimming took 6 bases from V and 6 from J; bases not matched to a gene: 7. Germline V gene lookup returns CDR1 LGHNA and CDR2 YNFKEQ. The CDR3 DNA sequence: TGTGCCAGCAGTGAAGGGACAGGCTTCGAGCAGTACTTC. It is translated as CASSEGTGFEQYF.